The entry below gives a single T cell receptor (beta chain) sequence along with its context. Its specific antigen is unknown. No per-base quality is available; no much larger clone lies one base away. This sample stems from a study of T cell responses to AZD1222 COVID-19 vaccine (dated by TCRdb to about 2021). About the full investigation: TCR sequencing covered over 230 trial participants: about 210 given two doses of AZD1222 and 26 given two doses of MenACWY control vaccine. Trial participants were enrolled by age into 18-55, 56-69 and 70-plus year subgroups, with about 150, 27 and 61 TCR-sequenced participants respectively. Paper-wide results and their limitations: Participants were mostly white British, with more females than males. The authors suggested clonal diversity may have been underestimated. Reportedly, close to half of the unique spike-specific TCRs recognized epitopes lying outside the regions that are mutated in the B.1.351 and B.1.1.7 variants. Because no samples from the day 14 peak response were available, repertoires could be characterized only after the peak T cell response. After two AZD1222 doses, spike-specific TCR breadth and depth were significantly higher than at day 0 and than in MenACWY recipients. Conclusions about previously exposed vaccinees are limited, since just five or six AZD1222 recipients were seropositive for SARS-CoV-2 at baseline. The 56-69-year group was small, and its depth increase did not reach significance, likely because of low power. Vaccine-associated CD4 TCRs spanned the whole spike protein, with dominant responses in regions 160-218 and 743-854.

The CDR3 regions of human TCRbeta chains were analyzed by immunosequencing. Per the source publication's procedure: Repertoire TCRs were matched against a reference library of SARS-CoV-2-specific TCRs generated with the MIRA antigen-specificity platform. Breadth was defined as the fraction of unique TCRs that were SARS-CoV-2-associated, and depth was defined as the fraction of total T cells that were SARS-CoV-2-associated. Using the MIRA data, each spike-specific TCR was assigned both to the spike region to which the TCR was reactive and to a CD4 or CD8 class. Log10-transformed breadth and depth values were compared by one-way ANOVA with Sidak's multiple comparisons tests. TCRdb obtained this table from immuneACCESS and retained in-frame rearrangements with V and J assigned. These tables miss some clones; where compared with another copy, unresolved V genes account for less than half of the shortfall, and the remainder is unexplained. That table supplies the V and J calls and clone size; D and trimming were determined from the DNA. The sample has over 85,000 clones on record, about nine tenths of them singletons. About 16% of the sample is held by the ten biggest clonotypes.

The CDR3 runs 15 residues from the cysteine to the phenylalanine. Just CDR3 DNA is preserved here, 45 bases in frame from base 1. V sheds 3 bases and J sheds 4 bases, leaving 15 bases between their ends. CDR1 is given as MGHDK and CDR2 as SYGVNS, both from the germline V gene. This specimen's time point label, per the study, means: about 28 days (+/-7) after the second vaccine dose. AZD1222 recipients given second doses at about 4 weeks or at about 12 weeks were pooled, since spike-specific TCR depth and breadth were not found to differ between the two schedules. Samples from vaccinated people were obtained from the UK trials COV001 and COV002, which included a single-blind randomized controlled phase 2/3 trial of AZD1222 (ChAdOx1 nCoV-19) in healthy adults. For TCRbeta chain sequencing, PBMC samples from trial participants were taken at day 0 and at day 28 after the second dose.

Recombination linked TRBV25-1 to TRBJ1-2, with TRBD1 perhaps the D gene, on 6 matching bases. This TCR came from an adult who received the AZD1222 COVID-19 vaccine. The specimen was peripheral blood, collected 28 days after the second AZD1222 dose. The DNA sequence is TGTGCCAGCAGTGAGAGGAGGGAGGGGGGCTATGGCTACACCTTC. It translates to CASSERREGGYGYTF.